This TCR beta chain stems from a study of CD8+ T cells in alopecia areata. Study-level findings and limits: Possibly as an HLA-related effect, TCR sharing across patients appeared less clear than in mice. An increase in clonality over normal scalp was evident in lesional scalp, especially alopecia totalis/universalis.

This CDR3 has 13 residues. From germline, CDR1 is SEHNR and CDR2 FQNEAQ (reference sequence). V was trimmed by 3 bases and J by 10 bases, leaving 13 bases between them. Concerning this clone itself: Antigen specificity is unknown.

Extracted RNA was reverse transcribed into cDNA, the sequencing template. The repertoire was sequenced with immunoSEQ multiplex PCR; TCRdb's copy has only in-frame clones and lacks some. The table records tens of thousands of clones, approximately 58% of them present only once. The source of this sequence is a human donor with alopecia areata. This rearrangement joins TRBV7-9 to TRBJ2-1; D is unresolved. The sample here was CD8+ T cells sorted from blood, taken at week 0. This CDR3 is CASSFGRSHEQFF. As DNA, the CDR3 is TGTGCCAGCAGCTTTGGTCGGAGCCACGAGCAGTTCTTC. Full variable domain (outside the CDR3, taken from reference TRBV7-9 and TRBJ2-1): DTGVSQNPRHKITKRGQNVTFRCDPISEHNRLYWYRQTLGQGPEFLTYFQNEAQLEKSRLLSDRFSAERPKGSFSTLEIQRTEQGDSAMYLCASSFGRSHEQFFGPGTRLTVL.